This passage covers 15 T cell receptor beta chains from one sample sequenced in a study of cytomegalovirus exposure and HLA in healthy donors. Primers: 60 Vbeta forward and 13 Jbeta reverse. TCRdb's copy holds only in-frame clones and misses some; the assay was immunoSEQ multiplex PCR. Among about 190,000 clones listed, about four fifths were seen once. Sequenced input: PBMCs. The origin of the receptors is a young man in good health and CMV-seronegative.

The chain recombines TRBV11-2 with TRBJ2-7; possible D gene TRBD1, 5 bases. Between the trimmed V and J ends, which lost 1 base and 0 bases, there was a span of 13 bases. This CDR3 has 16 residues. Germline V gives CDR1 SGHAT, CDR2 FQNNGV. CDR3 nucleotide sequence: TGTGCCAGCAGCTTAGGCTTGGGGCTTACCTCCTACGAGCAGTACTTC. The encoded protein is CASSLGLGLTSYEQYF.

This clone appeared a single time. The chain is built from TRBV7-3 and TRBJ2-3; the match to TRBD2 covers 11 bases. CDR3 length equals 18 residues. Per the germline V gene, CDR1 is SGHTA and CDR2 is FQGTGA. J lost 5 bases, V lost 6 bases, and 16 bases had no gene match. The CDR3 loop is CASRRGTSGLGVIDTQYF. The CDR3 bases are TGTGCCAGCAGGCGGGGGACTAGCGGCCTCGGAGTCATAGATACGCAGTATTTT.

This chain joins TRBV2 and TRBJ1-1, with a tentative D call TRBD1 (6 bases). The CDR3 is 13 residues long. Germline CDR1 SNHLY, CDR2 FYNNEI. Trimming took off 5 bases at V and 5 bases at J, with 12 bases between the two ends. In DNA form, the CDR3 reads TGTGCCAGCAGTCTCTACAGGGAAACTGAAGCTTTCTTT. This sequence encodes CASSLYRETEAFF.

V gene TRBV19 combines with J gene TRBJ2-7; 9 nucleotides line up with TRBD2. The CDR3 sequence is 17 residues long. Germline lookup yields CDR1 LNHDA and CDR2 SQIVND (reference sequence). Trimming at V came to 6 bases and at J to 3 bases, leaving 15 bases not matched to a gene. CDR3 sequence (DNA): TGTGCCAGTAGCCCCCAGCGGCGGAGCGGGGGGTTCTACGAGCAGTACTTC. Amino acid sequence: CASSPQRRSGGFYEQYF.

The chain uses TRBV7-6 and TRBJ2-3, with D possibly being TRBD2 (5 bases). The germline V gene encodes CDR1 SGHVS and CDR2 FNYEAQ. This CDR3 contains 16 residues. Between the trimmed V and J ends, which lost 0 bases and 0 bases, there was a span of 10 bases. The chain's CDR3 is CASSLAARTSTDTQYF. The CDR3, as DNA: TGTGCCAGCAGCTTAGCCGCCCGGACTAGCACAGATACGCAGTATTTT.

The J gene is TRBJ1-1, the V gene TRBV7-2, with D possibly TRBD1 on 6 matching bases. The ends were cut back, 3 bases at V and 4 bases at J, with 15 bases in the middle. The CDR3 extends over 15 amino acids. Germline V gene sequence: CDR1 SGHTA, CDR2 FQGNSA. CDR3 DNA: TGTGCCAGCAGCTTCGACAGGACGGGGCCCACTGAAGCTTTCTTT. It yields the protein CASSFDRTGPTEAFF.

This clone occurred a few times. Germline is not matched at one junction end, which may reflect a read error. CDR3 DNA sequence: TGTTCCAGCAGCTTAGGTCCAGGGGAAGGGGATACGCAGTATTTT. It yields the protein CSSSLGPGEGDTQYF. The J gene is TRBJ2-3, the V gene TRBV7-9, with TRBD1 as a possible D gene (6 bases). The germline V gene has CDR1 SEHNR and CDR2 FQNEAQ (reference sequence). The CDR3 sequence is 15 residues long.

This clone occurred once. This sequence joins TRBV5-1 and TRBJ1-4, with TRBD1 as a possible D gene (6 bases). Trimming shortened V by 0 bases and J by 5 bases, and 11 bases separated the two germline ends. CDR1 and CDR2 (germline): SGHRS, YFSETQ. The CDR3 runs 15 residues. Here the CDR3 DNA reads TGCGCCAGCAGCTTGGACGTCAGGGGAAATGAAAAACTGTTTTTT. Amino acid sequence: CASSLDVRGNEKLFF.

The chain links TRBV4-1 to TRBJ2-2; 10 nucleotides match TRBD2. The germline CDR1 and CDR2 sequences are MGHRA and YSYEKL. The junction had 1 base not matched to a gene; V was cut back by 3 bases and J by 0 bases. This CDR3 comprises 16 residues. As DNA, the CDR3 is TGCGCCAGCAGCCAGCTAGCGGGAGCGAACACCGGGGAGCTGTTTTTT. This sequence encodes CASSQLAGANTGELFF.

The chain couples TRBV5-4 to TRBJ2-2, with D unresolved. Germline CDR1 reads SGHNT; CDR2 reads YYREEE (reference sequence). The CDR3 consists of 18 residues. Trimming removed 0 bases at V and 0 bases at J, with 15 bases between. CDR3 coding DNA: TGTGCCAGCAGCTTGGGCGCTTCAGCCCTAGCGAACACCGGGGAGCTGTTTTTT. Protein product: CASSLGASALANTGELFF.

This clone showed up just once. The chain joins TRBV6-5 to TRBJ1-1; weak D call: TRBD1 (5 bases). Trimming pared 4 bases from V and 8 bases from J, leaving 11 bases between. The CDR3 totals 12 residues. Germline loops: CDR1 MNHEY, CDR2 SVGAGI. The CDR3 sequence: CASSSNRYEAFF. CDR3 coding DNA: TGTGCCAGCAGTTCAAACAGGTACGAAGCTTTCTTT.

The V call is TRBV27, the J call TRBJ2-2; tentatively, D is TRBD2 (6 bases). Per the germline V gene, CDR1 is MNHEY and CDR2 is SMNVEV (reference sequence). The CDR3 has 16 residues. V was clipped by 2 bases and J by 4 bases, with 14 bases between them. This CDR3 is CASSLRAARGTGELFF. The CDR3 DNA sequence: TGTGCCAGCAGTTTACGGGCAGCGCGGGGCACCGGGGAGCTGTTTTTT.

This clone was observed once. This sequence joins TRBV28 and TRBJ2-7; 8 bases are shared with TRBD1. The CDR3 runs to 16 residues. Germline lookup yields CDR1 MDHEN and CDR2 SYDVKM. The junction had 12 bases not matched to a gene; V was cut back by 5 bases and J by 3 bases. The CDR3 loop is CASSPDGTGKHYEQYF. CDR3 nucleotides: TGTGCCAGCAGTCCCGACGGGACAGGAAAACACTACGAGCAGTACTTC.

This chain joins TRBV27 and TRBJ1-5; the match to TRBD1 covers 10 bases. Germline loops: CDR1 MNHEY, CDR2 SMNVEV (reference sequence). The CDR3 extends over 16 amino acids. Unmatched junction bases numbered 6, after V lost 5 bases and J lost 2 bases. CDR3 sequence (DNA): TGTGCCAGCAGTGTGGGGACAGGGGATCGCAATCAGCCCCAGCATTTT. Translated, it gives CASSVGTGDRNQPQHF.

This clone has only one observation. The CDR3 DNA reads as TGTGCCATCAGTGTAGGGGTACGGGACTATGGCTACACCTTC. Translating it yields CAISVGVRDYGYTF. The V and J genes are TRBV10-3 and TRBJ1-2; possible D gene TRBD1, 5 bases. Germline loops: CDR1 ENHRY, CDR2 SYGVKD. The CDR3 totals 14 residues. Trimming stripped 4 bases from V and 3 bases from J, with 12 bases between.